Listed below are T cell receptor beta chains from one sample, sequenced in a study of shared clonotypes between healthy human individuals. Here immunoSEQ multiplex PCR was the method, and the copy in TCRdb shows in-frame clones only, minus some. The repertoire includes a few million clones, about 94% of them detected once, and approximately 0.13% sits in the top ten. Sequencing was carried out using naive CD4+ T cells sorted from blood. Receptor source: a man aged 18 to 35 in good health. The CDR3 runs from the conserved cysteine through the conserved F or W. D genes are given only for firm matches. Clone size, where shown, is once, few, many, or a class for clones that have expanded.

D gene: TRBD2
clone size: .
J gene: TRBJ2-7
V gene: TRBV18
CDR3 DNA: TGTGCCAGCTCACCCGGGACTAGCGGGGTCTACGAGCAGTACTTC
CDR3 protein: CASSPGTSGVYEQYF

D gene: .
clone size: .
J gene: TRBJ2-1
V gene: TRBV30
CDR3 DNA: TGTGCCTGGAGTGCCGGTTCTGTGGAGCAGTTCTTC
CDR3 protein: CAWSAGSVEQFF

D gene: .
clone size: .
J gene: TRBJ2-3
V gene: TRBV7-9
CDR3 DNA: TGTGCCAGCAGCTTCGAACCGGGACGGCGGTTTCCAGATACGCAGTATTTT
CDR3 protein: CASSFEPGRRFPDTQYF

D gene: .
clone size: .
J gene: TRBJ2-7
V gene: TRBV7-8
CDR3 DNA: TGTGCCAGCAGCTTAGTCAGGAGCTCCTACGAGCAGTACTTC
CDR3 protein: CASSLVRSSYEQYF

D gene: TRBD1
clone size: .
J gene: TRBJ1-5
V gene: TRBV5-1
CDR3 DNA: TGCGCCAGCAGCTTGACAGGGGCCGGTAATCAGCCCCAGCATTTT
CDR3 protein: CASSLTGAGNQPQHF

D gene: .
clone size: once
J gene: TRBJ2-1
V gene: TRBV5-1
CDR3 DNA: TGCGCCAGCAGCTTGGGGGACTACAATGAGCAGTTCTTC
CDR3 protein: CASSLGDYNEQFF

D gene: .
clone size: once
J gene: TRBJ1-2
V gene: TRBV4-3
CDR3 DNA: TGCGCCAGCAGCCAAGATCCCCGCACCCCGAGTGGCTATGGCTACACCTTC
CDR3 protein: CASSQDPRTPSGYGYTF

D gene: .
clone size: .
J gene: TRBJ1-6
V gene: TRBV5-8
CDR3 DNA: TGTGCCAGCGGCGAACAAACAGCGGATAATTCACCCCTCCACTTT
CDR3 protein: CASGEQTADNSPLHF

D gene: .
clone size: .
J gene: TRBJ1-5
V gene: TRBV5-1
CDR3 DNA: TGCGCCAGCAGCTTGGGAGGGGCAGGTCAGCCCCAGCATTTT
CDR3 protein: CASSLGGAGQPQHF

D gene: .
clone size: .
J gene: TRBJ2-7
V gene: TRBV18
CDR3 DNA: TGTGCCAGCTCACCACCGTGGACTTCTCTCCAGAGCTCCTACGAGCAGTACTTC
CDR3 protein: CASSPPWTSLQSSYEQYF

D gene: .
clone size: .
J gene: TRBJ1-6
V gene: TRBV18
CDR3 DNA: TGTGCCAGCTCCCTAGACCAAAATTCACCCCTCCACTTT
CDR3 protein: CASSLDQNSPLHF

D gene: .
clone size: .
J gene: TRBJ2-2
V gene: TRBV19
CDR3 DNA: TGTGCCAGTAGTATAAGGACAGGAGGGGACACCGGGGAGCTGTTTTTT
CDR3 protein: CASSIRTGGDTGELFF